A single sample is the source of the 29 T cell receptor beta chains below, sequenced in a study of response to subunit inactivated influenza vaccine. TCRdb re-called the RT-PCR reads through MiXCR, storing one row per CDR3 protein. Of about 700,000 distinct CDR3 sequences in the sample, approximately 14% are singletons; the top ten hold approximately 10%. The specimen comprised PBMCs from blood, sampled 11 to 12 days after vaccination. The receptors were gathered from a man aged 45-60 years who received an inactivated influenza vaccine.

The V call is TRBV10-3, the J call TRBJ1-1; D perhaps matches TRBD1 (6 bases). Trimming left V 5 bases short and J 5 bases short, with 15 bases between. Germline-derived CDR1 and CDR2 are ENHRY and SYGVKD. The CDR3 spans 14 residues. CDR3 nucleotides: TGTGCCATCAGTCGGGAACAGGGTTCTACTGAAGCTTTCTTT. Encoded protein: CAISREQGSTEAFF.

This clonotype was picked up a small number of times. The V call is TRBV5-1, the J call TRBJ2-1, with 9 bases matching TRBD1. CDR1 and CDR2 from the germline V gene are SGHRS and YFSETQ. J lost 7 bases, V lost 2 bases, and 7 bases had no gene match. The CDR3 is made up of 15 amino acids. CDR3 sequence (DNA): TGCGCCAGCAGCTTCCCCGGGACAGGGAGAAATGAGCAGTTCTTC. Amino acid sequence: CASSFPGTGRNEQFF.

This chain joins TRBV19 and TRBJ2-5, with 7 bases matching TRBD1. From germline, CDR1 is LNHDA and CDR2 SQIVND (reference sequence). Trimming at V came to 5 bases and at J to 5 bases, leaving 11 bases not matched to a gene. The CDR3 has 15 amino acids. CDR3 sequence reads: CASSATGVGSETQYF. The CDR3 coding sequence is TGTGCCAGTAGTGCAACAGGGGTAGGATCGGAGACCCAGTACTTC.

This clonotype has more than one count but fewer than ten. The V gene is TRBV20-1, the J gene TRBJ1-2, with no clear D. The ends were cut back, 8 bases at V and 4 bases at J, with 11 bases in the middle. Germline loops: CDR1 DFQATT, CDR2 SNEGSKA (reference sequence). The CDR3 is 11 residues long. DNA of the CDR3: TGCAGTCCCAACCGGGGCTATGGCTACACCTTC. Translated: CSPNRGYGYTF.

With respect to this clonotype: This may arise from a read error, as a much more abundant clone is one base away. The chain's CDR3 is CAISESRAASSYNEQFF. The CDR3 DNA is TGTGCCATCAGTGAGTCTCGGGCAGCTAGCTCCTACAATGAGCAGTTCTTC. This sequence joins TRBV10-3 and TRBJ2-1; D call uncertain. V was cut by 0 bases and J by 0 bases, with 12 bases left in between. The CDR3 covers 17 residues. The germline gives CDR1 ENHRY, CDR2 SYGVKD.

V is TRBV5-4 and J is TRBJ2-5; D could derive from TRBD1 or TRBD2 (5 bases each). This CDR3 is 15 amino acids long. Germline loops: CDR1 SGHNT, CDR2 YYREEE (reference sequence). Trimming left V 2 bases short and J 5 bases short, with 16 bases between. CDR3 DNA: TGTGCCAGCAGCTTTTCCGGGGCCGGTGGGGAGACCCAGTACTTC. This sequence encodes CASSFSGAGGETQYF.

This chain connects TRBV14 to TRBJ2-5; D is unclear. The germline V gene encodes CDR1 SGHDN and CDR2 FVKESK. This CDR3 contains 12 residues. V lost 0 bases and J lost 13, with 12 bases in between. CDR3 amino acids: CASSQDPAAWYF. The CDR3 DNA sequence: TGTGCCAGCAGCCAAGATCCGGCGGCATGGTACTTC.

The table lists this clonotype with a few counts. The chain couples TRBV3-1 to TRBJ2-3, with 14 bases fitting TRBD2. Germline V CDR1 and CDR2: LGHDT, YNNKEL (reference sequence). The junction had 2 bases not matched to a gene; V was cut back by 1 base and J by 2 bases. This CDR3 region has 17 residues. In DNA, the CDR3 is TGTGCCAGCAGCCAAGGGACTAGCGGGAGGATCACAGATACGCAGTATTTT. This translates into CASSQGTSGRITDTQYF.

V is TRBV12-3 or TRBV12-4 and J is TRBJ2-7; possible D gene TRBD1, 5 bases. This CDR3 spans 12 amino acids. The V end lost 5 bases, the J end lost 3 bases, and 8 bases lay between the germline ends. The CDR3 loop is CASSRTHYEQYF. CDR3 in DNA: TGTGCCAGCAGTCGGACACACTACGAGCAGTACTTC.

This clonotype showed up just a few times. The J gene is TRBJ2-7, the V gene TRBV7-2, with TRBD1 matching 9 bases. Per germline, CDR1 SGHTA and CDR2 FQGNSA. The CDR3 is made up of 13 amino acids. V trimming: 5 bases; J trimming: 7 bases; junction bases outside the gene matches: 6. CDR3 protein: CASSGTGGGEQYF. Written as DNA, the CDR3 is TGTGCCAGCAGCGGAACAGGGGGCGGTGAGCAGTACTTC.

This chain joins TRBV11-2 and TRBJ2-7; D unresolved. The germline CDR1 and CDR2 sequences are SGHAT and FQNNGV. CDR3 length equals 13 residues. V was shortened by 2 bases and J by 3 bases, with 8 bases between the two germline ends. CDR3 nucleotides: TGTGCCAGCAGCTTAAGTCGGTTCTACGAGCAGTACTTC. It yields the protein CASSLSRFYEQYF.

The rearrangement uses TRBV15 and TRBJ2-7, with D perhaps matching TRBD1 or TRBD2 (7 bases each). Germline assignment: CDR1 LNHNV and CDR2 YYDKDF (reference sequence). V was shortened by 5 bases and J by 2 bases, with 19 bases between the two germline ends. There are 16 residues in the CDR3. The CDR3 loop is CATSASGAGGTYEQYF. In nucleotides, the CDR3 is TGTGCCACCAGCGCCAGCGGGGCAGGGGGTACCTACGAGCAGTACTTC.

The gene calls are TRBV20-1 and TRBJ2-7; D not resolved. The CDR3 is made up of 15 amino acids. Trimming stripped 0 bases from V and 5 bases from J, with 17 bases between. CDR1 and CDR2 (germline): DFQATT, SNEGSKA (reference sequence). CDR3 coding DNA: TGCAGTGCTAGAGATCGGGCAGGCCTACGAAACGAGCAGTACTTC. Its protein product is CSARDRAGLRNEQYF.

This clonotype was picked up one time. V is TRBV6-2 or TRBV6-3 and J is TRBJ2-2; 12 bases match TRBD2. The germline V gene encodes CDR1 MNHEY and CDR2 SVGEGT. This CDR3 is built from 16 residues. The V and J ends lost 6 bases and 4 bases, in that order; junction bases with no gene match: 6. The CDR3 nucleotides read TGTGCCAGCAGACCTAGCGGGGGGGCGACCACCGGGGAGCTGTTTTTT. Residues: CASRPSGGATTGELFF.

This clonotype was detected ten times or more. The DNA for the CDR3 is TGTGCCAGCAGCAAGTACCCAGGGGAAGGATACGAGCAGTACTTC. Its protein product is CASSKYPGEGYEQYF. This chain links TRBV11-2 with TRBJ2-7; D is possibly TRBD1 (6 bases). This CDR3 contains 15 residues. Trimming pared 5 bases from V and 4 bases from J, leaving 18 bases between. The germline V gene has CDR1 SGHAT and CDR2 FQNNGV.

There are a few counts of this clonotype. J is TRBJ2-2 and V is TRBV28; D is possibly TRBD1 or TRBD2 (5 bases each). From germline, CDR1 is MDHEN and CDR2 SYDVKM. This CDR3 has 15 amino acids. Trimming pared 7 bases from V and 4 bases from J, leaving 16 bases between. For the CDR3, the DNA is TGTGCCAGCAATTGGGGGTTTGAGCCCACCGGGGAGCTGTTTTTT. This codes for CASNWGFEPTGELFF.

At least ten counts were recorded for this clonotype. The chain carries TRBV29-1 and TRBJ2-3; D tentatively reads TRBD1 or TRBD2 (7 bases each). Trimming shortened V by 6 bases and J by 1 base, and 17 bases separated the two germline ends. The CDR3 loop spans 15 amino acids. Germline CDR1 and CDR2: SQVTM and ANQGSEA. CDR3 residues: CSVAGGGDGTDTQYF. As DNA, the CDR3 is TGCAGCGTAGCAGGGGGGGGAGACGGCACAGATACGCAGTATTTT.

This sequence joins TRBV4-1 and TRBJ1-2; 7 nucleotides match TRBD1. This CDR3 region has 16 residues. Germline lookup yields CDR1 MGHRA and CDR2 YSYEKL. Trimming at V came to 1 base and at J to 5 bases, leaving 10 bases not matched to a gene. CDR3 DNA sequence: TGCGCCAGCAGCCAAGCAGACAGGGTTCCCACATATGGCTACACCTTC. This codes for CASSQADRVPTYGYTF.

This clonotype showed up just a few times. CDR3 nucleotide sequence: TGTGCCAGCAGCTCCAGCAAGTCGGGACAGAGTAACACTGAAGCTTTCTTT. This translates into CASSSSKSGQSNTEAFF. The chain couples TRBV7-9 to TRBJ1-1; the match to TRBD1 covers 7 bases. This CDR3 is built from 17 residues. Trimming at V came to 4 bases and at J to 2 bases, leaving 13 bases not matched to a gene. Germline V gene data show CDR1 as SEHNR and CDR2 as FQNEAQ (reference sequence).

This clonotype was observed at least ten times. This chain connects TRBV7-8 to TRBJ1-6, with TRBD1 matching 7 bases. V was pared by 1 base and J by 6 bases, with 9 bases of the junction left unmatched. Germline V gives CDR1 SGHVS, CDR2 FQNEAQ. The CDR3 loop spans 17 amino acids. The CDR3 nucleotides read TGTGCCAGCAGCTTAGTCGTTGCAACAGGGGTTAATTCACCCCTCCACTTT. The encoded protein is CASSLVVATGVNSPLHF.

Many counts were recorded for this clonotype. This chain links TRBV20-1 with TRBJ2-2; no firm D call. Germline loops: CDR1 DFQATT, CDR2 SNEGSKA (reference sequence). V shed 5 bases and J shed 2 bases, with 12 bases lying between them. This CDR3 has 14 amino acids. The CDR3 nucleotides read TGCAGTGCTCTCCGAGCAGGAAACACCGGGGAGCTGTTTTTT. It encodes CSALRAGNTGELFF.

The chain carries TRBV5-4 and TRBJ2-2, with D perhaps matching TRBD1 or TRBD2 (5 bases each). The ends were cut back, 4 bases at V and 3 bases at J, with 13 bases in the middle. The germline gives CDR1 SGHNT, CDR2 YYREEE (reference sequence). The CDR3 extends over 15 amino acids. CDR3 sequence reads: CASSRDRGDTGELFF. The DNA of the CDR3 is TGTGCCAGCAGCCGAGACAGAGGGGACACCGGGGAGCTGTTTTTT.

This clonotype was seen a few times. The rearrangement links TRBV7-8 to TRBJ2-2; 7 bases agree with TRBD1. V shed 7 bases, J shed 7 bases, and the junction held 9 bases outside the gene matches. Germline CDR1 is SGHVS and CDR2 is FQNEAQ. The CDR3 runs to 14 residues. Here the CDR3 DNA reads TGTGCCAGCAACTTTCCAGGGGGTGTCGGGGAGCTGTTTTTT. This translates into CASNFPGGVGELFF. The whole variable domain, filled in from reference TRBV7-8 and TRBJ2-2, reads GAGVSQSPRYKVAKRGQDVALRCDPISGHVSLFWYQQALGQGPEFLTYFQNEAQLDKSGLPSDRFFAERPEGSVSTLKIQRTQQEDSAVYLCASNFPGGVGELFFGEGSRLTVL.

The gene calls are TRBV29-1 and TRBJ2-7, with 7 bases fitting TRBD2. Germline CDR1 SQVTM, CDR2 ANQGSEA. The junction had 8 bases not matched to a gene; V was cut back by 4 bases and J by 2 bases. The CDR3 sequence is 14 residues long. CDR3 amino acids: CSVVRAGKPYEQYF. CDR3 sequence (DNA): TGCAGCGTTGTCAGAGCGGGAAAACCCTACGAGCAGTACTTC.

CDR3 sequence: CASSPLSRQGANEKLFF. CDR3 DNA: TGTGCCAGTAGTCCGCTCTCCCGACAGGGGGCGAATGAAAAACTGTTTTTT. V is TRBV19 and J is TRBJ1-4; 10 bases align to TRBD1. From germline, CDR1 is LNHDA and CDR2 SQIVND (reference sequence). The CDR3 has 17 residues. V shed 5 bases and J 5 bases; nucleotides not matched to a gene: 11.

The chain recombines TRBV5-1 with TRBJ2-7; tentative D call: TRBD2 (6 bases). Looked up from germline, CDR1 is SGHRS and CDR2 is YFSETQ. V dropped 5 bases and J dropped 7 bases, with 13 bases sitting between them. The CDR3 runs 12 residues. CDR3 sequence reads: CASSTGVGEQYF. Written as DNA, the CDR3 is TGCGCCAGCAGTACGGGGGTTGGAGAGCAGTACTTC.

This chain links TRBV5-4 with TRBJ2-3; tentatively, D is TRBD1 (5 bases). From germline, CDR1 is SGHNT and CDR2 YYREEE (reference sequence). This CDR3 is 16 amino acids long. Trimming shortened V by 3 bases and J by 0 bases, and 14 bases separated the two germline ends. CDR3 bases: TGTGCCAGCAGCTCGAAGACAGCGACTAGCACAGATACGCAGTATTTT. Residues: CASSSKTATSTDTQYF.

This chain connects TRBV7-2 to TRBJ2-1; 12 bases match TRBD2. Germline V CDR1 and CDR2: SGHTA, FQGNSA. V was clipped by 6 bases and J by 7 bases; unmatched bases: 4. The CDR3 has 14 amino acids. The CDR3 sequence is CASRLAGGTNEQFF. The CDR3 nucleotides are TGTGCCAGCAGACTAGCGGGGGGTACGAATGAGCAGTTCTTC.

A few counts support this clonotype. The chain has TRBV12-3 or TRBV12-4 and TRBJ1-1; the D is unclear. The V end was cut by 0 bases, the J end by 9 bases, with 11 bases between. The CDR3 length is 13 residues. In nucleotides, the CDR3 is TGTGCCAGCAGTTTAGCCCGACCGTCGAAAGCTTTCTTT. Its translation is CASSLARPSKAFF.